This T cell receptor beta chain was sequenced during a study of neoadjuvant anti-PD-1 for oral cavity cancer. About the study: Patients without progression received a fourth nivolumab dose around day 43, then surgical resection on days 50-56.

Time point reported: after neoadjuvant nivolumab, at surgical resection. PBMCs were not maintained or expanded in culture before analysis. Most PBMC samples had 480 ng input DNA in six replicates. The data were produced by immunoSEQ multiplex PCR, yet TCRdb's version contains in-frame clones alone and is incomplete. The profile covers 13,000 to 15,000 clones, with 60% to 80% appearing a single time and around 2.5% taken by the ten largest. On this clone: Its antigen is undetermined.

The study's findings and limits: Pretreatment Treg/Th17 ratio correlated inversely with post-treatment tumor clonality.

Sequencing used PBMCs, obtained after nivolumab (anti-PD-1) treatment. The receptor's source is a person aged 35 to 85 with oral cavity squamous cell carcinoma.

Written as DNA, the CDR3 is TGTGCCAGCAGTTTAGCCGCTAGCGGGAGGGGTAATGAGCAGTTCTTC. This sequence encodes CASSLAASGRGNEQFF. This rearrangement joins TRBV27 to TRBJ2-1; 12 bases fit TRBD2. The CDR3 totals 16 residues. The germline V gene has CDR1 MNHEY and CDR2 SMNVEV (reference sequence). The junction had 6 bases not matched to a gene; V was cut back by 2 bases and J by 7 bases.